The 26 T cell receptor beta chains below all came from one sample that was sequenced in a study of blood T cell repertoires in COVID-19. Repertoires were generated with immunoSEQ multiplex PCR, while TCRdb's copy carries only in-frame clones and drops some. The sample comprises some 150,000 clones, 75% to 85% of which are singletons, and less than 4.5% rests with the top ten. The specimen was peripheral blood. The origin of the receptors is an elderly woman with acute or convalescent COVID-19.

The CDR3 sequence: CASSLGPYGAGSYEQYF. CDR3 sequence (DNA): TGTGCCAGCAGCTTAGGCCCTTATGGGGCGGGGTCCTACGAGCAGTACTTC. This rearrangement joins TRBV11-2 to TRBJ2-7; D perhaps matches TRBD2 (6 bases). Germline loops: CDR1 SGHAT, CDR2 FQNNGV. V was clipped by 1 base and J by 1 base, with 17 bases between them. The CDR3 is made up of 17 amino acids.

The gene calls are TRBV5-1 and TRBJ1-2, with TRBD1 as a possible D gene (6 bases). Germline V gives CDR1 SGHRS, CDR2 YFSETQ. V lost 1 base, J lost 3 bases, and 7 bases lay in between. The length of the CDR3 is 13 residues. The CDR3 region has the DNA TGCGCCAGCAGCTTGAACAGGGACTATGGCTACACCTTC. This sequence encodes CASSLNRDYGYTF. The whole variable domain, remainder taken from reference TRBV5-1 and TRBJ1-2, is KAGVTQTPRYLIKTRGQQVTLSCSPISGHRSVSWYQQTPGQGLQFLFEYFSETQRNKGNFPGRFSGRQFSNSRSEMNVSTLELGDSALYLCASSLNRDYGYTFGSGTRLTVV.

The rearrangement uses TRBV5-4 and TRBJ2-3; 10 bases match TRBD2. Germline CDR1 and CDR2: SGHNT and YYREEE (reference sequence). CDR3 length: 16 residues. Trimming took 3 bases from V and 6 from J; bases not matched to a gene: 10. CDR3 in DNA: TGTGCCAGCAGCTCTGTAGCGGGGGGCCCAACGGATACGCAGTATTTT. It translates to CASSSVAGGPTDTQYF.

J is TRBJ2-7 and V is TRBV9, with D possibly being TRBD1 (6 bases). This CDR3 region has 12 residues. V was clipped by 4 bases and J by 3 bases, with 8 bases between them. In germline, CDR1 is SGDLS, CDR2 YYNGEE. CDR3 sequence (DNA): TGTGCCAGCAGCCGACAGGTCTACGAGCAGTACTTC. Protein product: CASSRQVYEQYF.

This sequence joins TRBV18 and TRBJ2-2, with unresolved D. The CDR3 has 15 residues. From germline, CDR1 is KGHSH and CDR2 LQKENI. The germline V and J ends were trimmed by 3 bases and 4 bases, with 12 bases remaining between them. The CDR3 here is CASSPSVRSTGELFF. The CDR3 DNA is TGTGCCAGCTCACCGAGTGTGAGGTCCACCGGGGAGCTGTTTTTT. The complete variable domain, with remaining parts taken from reference TRBV18 and TRBJ2-2, reads NAGVMQNPRHLVRRRGQEARLRCSPMKGHSHVYWYRQLPEEGLKFMVYLQKENIIDESGMPKERFSAEFPKEGPSILRIQQVVRGDSAAYFCASSPSVRSTGELFFGEGSRLTVL.

The V call is TRBV6-5, the J call TRBJ2-7; 10 bases agree with TRBD2. Germline CDR1 MNHEY, CDR2 SVGAGI. This CDR3 is 14 amino acids long. V was clipped by 7 bases and J by 3 bases; unmatched bases: 6. For the CDR3, the DNA is TGTGCCAGCAACACCGGGACTAGCGTCTACGAGCAGTACTTC. As protein: CASNTGTSVYEQYF.

The rearrangement joins TRBV24-1 to TRBJ2-7; TRBD2 is a possible D gene (5 bases). V dropped 5 bases and J dropped 0 bases, with 13 bases sitting between them. CDR1 is KGHDR, CDR2 SFDVKD, per germline. The CDR3 extends over 15 amino acids. CDR3 in DNA: TGTGCCACCAGTGTCGGACTTAGGAGCTCCTACGAGCAGTACTTC. It codes for CATSVGLRSSYEQYF.

The V call is TRBV19, the J call TRBJ2-1; 10 bases are shared with TRBD2. The CDR3 is 15 residues long. The ends lost 0 bases at V and 6 bases at J; junction bases unmatched: 2. The germline V gene encodes CDR1 LNHDA and CDR2 SQIVND (reference sequence). The CDR3 region has the DNA TGTGCCAGTAGTATAGAGGCTAGCGGGGGCAATGAGCAGTTCTTC. Its protein is CASSIEASGGNEQFF.

This rearrangement joins TRBV6-5 to TRBJ1-3; no firm D call. The CDR3 has 11 residues. Germline V CDR1 and CDR2: MNHEY, SVGAGI. The CDR3 is CSAASGNTIYF. The CDR3 DNA is TGTTCCGCGGCCTCTGGAAACACCATATATTTT.

The chain carries TRBV13 and TRBJ1-2, with 10 bases fitting TRBD1. The CDR3 covers 13 residues. Germline V gene data show CDR1 as PRHDT and CDR2 as FYEKMQ (reference sequence). V lost 5 bases, J lost 14 bases, and 11 bases stayed unmatched. The CDR3 DNA follows: TGTGCCAGCAGCATGGGGGGACAGGGGATGAGGACCTTC. As protein: CASSMGGQGMRTF.

CDR3 bases: TGTGCCAGCAGCTACCTTCGGGGGGGAGGCCCTTTGGCTGGCTACACCTTC. Protein: CASSYLRGGGPLAGYTF. The rearrangement links TRBV7-8 to TRBJ1-2; D might be TRBD1 (5 bases). From germline, CDR1 is SGHVS and CDR2 FQNEAQ. The V end lost 4 bases, the J end lost 7 bases, and 25 bases lay between the germline ends. The CDR3 contains 17 residues.

This chain uses TRBV9 with TRBJ1-2, with 12 nucleotides matching TRBD1. V was pared by 4 bases and J by 5 bases, with 6 bases of the junction left unmatched. Germline lookup yields CDR1 SGDLS and CDR2 YYNGEE. The CDR3 extends over 15 amino acids. This CDR3 is CASSPGTGGQYGYTF. The DNA for the CDR3 is TGTGCCAGCAGCCCTGGGACAGGGGGCCAGTATGGCTACACCTTC.

The chain is built from TRBV4-2 and TRBJ1-2; D possibly corresponds to TRBD1 (5 bases). This CDR3 contains 16 residues. Trimming removed 4 bases from V and 2 bases from J, with 17 bases in between. In germline, CDR1 is LGHNA, CDR2 YNFKEQ. The CDR3 here is CASSPGLQMANYGYTF. CDR3 DNA: TGTGCCAGCAGCCCGGGACTGCAAATGGCCAACTATGGCTACACCTTC.

The CDR3 reads CASSRLRELNYGYTF. In DNA, the CDR3 is TGTGCCAGCAGTCGCCTCCGGGAGTTAAACTATGGCTACACCTTC. The V and J genes are TRBV28 and TRBJ1-2; D is undetermined. V lost 5 bases and J lost 2, with 15 bases in between. CDR1 is MDHEN, CDR2 SYDVKM, per germline. The CDR3 covers 15 residues.

This chain uses TRBV24-1 with TRBJ1-2, with TRBD1 identical over 7 bases. The CDR3 covers 12 residues. Germline-derived CDR1 and CDR2 are KGHDR and SFDVKD. V lost 5 bases, J lost 5 bases, and 1 base stayed unmatched. CDR3 region: CATSGQGYGYTF. CDR3 nucleotide sequence: TGTGCCACCAGTGGACAGGGTTATGGCTACACCTTC.

This chain uses TRBV27 with TRBJ1-2; D perhaps matches TRBD1 (6 bases). The CDR3 is 15 amino acids. V was cut by 6 bases and J by 9 bases, with 23 bases left in between. Looked up from germline, CDR1 is MNHEY and CDR2 is SMNVEV (reference sequence). Here the CDR3 DNA reads TGTGCCAGCAGCACCATCCAGGGGCTATTCTCAAGCTACACCTTC. Translated, it gives CASSTIQGLFSSYTF.

The chain combines TRBV15 with TRBJ1-2, with 7 bases lining up with TRBD1. CDR3 length equals 14 residues. J was trimmed by 8 bases and V by 1 base; bases with no gene match: 7. Germline V gene lookup returns CDR1 LNHNV and CDR2 YYDKDF (reference sequence). The CDR3 DNA sequence: TGTGCCACCAGCAGAGTTGACAGGGCTCAGGGCTACACCTTC. Its protein product is CATSRVDRAQGYTF.

This chain uses TRBV6-5 with TRBJ2-7; the match to TRBD2 covers 8 bases. The CDR3 is 14 amino acids. V trimming: 7 bases; J trimming: 2 bases; junction bases outside the gene matches: 7. Per the germline V gene, CDR1 is MNHEY and CDR2 is SVGAGI. For the CDR3, the DNA is TGTGCCAGCAAAAGGGCGGGGGGCCCCTACGAGCAGTACTTC. Protein sequence: CASKRAGGPYEQYF.

The DNA of the CDR3 is TGTGCCAGCTCACCACCTCCAGGGTCAACGCTCTACGAGCAGTACTTC. Translated, it gives CASSPPPGSTLYEQYF. This rearrangement joins TRBV18 to TRBJ2-7, with a possible D match to TRBD1 (5 bases). Germline CDR1 KGHSH, CDR2 LQKENI. The germline V and J ends were trimmed by 0 bases and 3 bases, with 15 bases remaining between them. The CDR3 contains 16 residues.

This chain connects TRBV15 to TRBJ1-6; D perhaps matches TRBD1 (5 bases). Germline V CDR1 and CDR2: LNHNV, YYDKDF (reference sequence). Trimming removed 1 base at V and 5 bases at J, with 6 bases between. The CDR3 has 14 amino acids. The CDR3 DNA reads as TGTGCCACCAGCAGAGGACAGAATAATTCACCCCTCCACTTT. This gives the protein CATSRGQNNSPLHF.

This chain connects TRBV6-5 to TRBJ1-3, with 7 bases lining up with TRBD1. Trimming took 6 bases from V and 5 from J; bases not matched to a gene: 4. CDR1 is MNHEY and CDR2 is SVGAGI in the germline V gene. There are 13 residues in the CDR3. DNA for the CDR3: TGTGCCAGCAGATCAGGGGGAAGAAACACCATATATTTT. Translated, it gives CASRSGGRNTIYF.

The CDR3 is CASTGWRNEQFF. CDR3 in DNA: TGTGCCAGCACAGGTTGGAGGAATGAGCAGTTCTTC. This rearrangement joins TRBV6-5 to TRBJ2-7; TRBD2 might be the D (5 bases). The tail of the sequence fits TRBJ2-1 better, so the J call may be wrong. The CDR3 runs to 12 residues. Germline CDR1 reads MNHEY; CDR2 reads SVGAGI.

J is TRBJ2-7 and V is TRBV7-9, with a weak D call TRBD1 (6 bases). Per germline, CDR1 SEHNR and CDR2 FQNEAQ (reference sequence). The CDR3 spans 12 residues. V was trimmed by 2 bases and J by 6 bases, leaving 8 bases between them. The CDR3 DNA is TGTGCCAGCAGCTTAACAGGGTTCGAGCAGTACTTC. It is translated as CASSLTGFEQYF.

This rearrangement joins TRBV19 to TRBJ1-4; no reliable D call. CDR1 and CDR2 (germline): LNHDA, SQIVND (reference sequence). This CDR3 has 16 amino acids. Trimming stripped 2 bases from V and 2 bases from J, with 12 bases between. CDR3 residues: CASSIPRGQTNEKLFF. DNA for the CDR3: TGTGCCAGTAGTATACCTCGGGGTCAGACTAATGAAAAACTGTTTTTT. Looking up the rest from reference TRBV19 and TRBJ1-4 gives the full variable domain: DGGITQSPKYLFRKEGQNVTLSCEQNLNHDAMYWYRQDPGQGLRLIYYSQIVNDFQKGDIAEGYSVSREKKESFPLTVTSAQKNPTAFYLCASSIPRGQTNEKLFFGSGTQLSVL.

J is TRBJ2-7 and V is TRBV27, with TRBD1 matching 10 bases. The CDR3 covers 14 residues. The V and J ends lost 7 bases and 5 bases, in that order; junction bases with no gene match: 8. CDR1 is MNHEY and CDR2 is SMNVEV in the germline V gene (reference sequence). The CDR3 loop reads CASKRQGASNEQYF. DNA for the CDR3: TGTGCCAGCAAGCGACAGGGGGCGTCCAACGAGCAGTACTTC.

Here the CDR3 reads CASSLQAGELFF. Here the CDR3 DNA reads TGTGCCAGCAGCCTTCAGGCCGGGGAGCTGTTTTTT. The V call is TRBV2, the J call TRBJ2-2; D not certain. V lost 6 bases and J lost 6, with 8 bases in between. The CDR3 length is 12 residues. Germline CDR1 reads SNHLY; CDR2 reads FYNNEI.